These 9 T cell receptor beta chains originate from one sample sequenced in a study of blood T cell repertoires in COVID-19. Assay used: immunoSEQ multiplex PCR; TCRdb lists only in-frame clones, some missing. The sample lists 400,000 to 450,000 clones, approximately 89% occurring once. The specimen sequenced was peripheral blood. The receptors were sampled from a woman aged 50 to 60 with COVID-19, enrolled during active disease.

The chain uses TRBV5-5 and TRBJ1-4; no definite D call. The ends were cut back, 0 bases at V and 8 bases at J, with 8 bases in the middle. Looked up from germline, CDR1 is SGHKS and CDR2 is YYEKEE (reference sequence). There are 13 residues in the CDR3. CDR3: CASSLVGSEKLFF. The CDR3 DNA reads as TGTGCCAGCAGCTTGGTAGGGAGCGAAAAACTGTTTTTT.

V usage is TRBV27 and J usage is TRBJ2-2; D gene uncertain. This CDR3 is 13 amino acids long. Germline loops: CDR1 MNHEY, CDR2 SMNVEV (reference sequence). V lost 8 bases, J lost 4 bases, and 11 bases lay in between. This CDR3 reads CASGPYSTGELFF. In DNA, the CDR3 is TGTGCCAGCGGGCCTTACAGCACCGGGGAGCTGTTTTTT.

This rearrangement joins TRBV5-4 to TRBJ2-2; the D gene is possibly TRBD2 (5 bases). The CDR3 is 14 residues long. Germline V lookup: CDR1 SGHNT, CDR2 YYREEE (reference sequence). Trimming took 3 bases from V and 5 from J, leaving 11 bases between them. The CDR3 loop is CASSSLDSTGELFF. CDR3 DNA sequence: TGTGCCAGCAGCTCCCTGGACTCGACCGGGGAGCTGTTTTTT.

The rearrangement uses TRBV2 and TRBJ2-6; tentatively, D is TRBD2 (6 bases). Per the germline V gene, CDR1 is SNHLY and CDR2 is FYNNEI. The CDR3 extends over 18 amino acids. V was pared by 0 bases and J by 0 bases, with 12 bases between. CDR3 loop: CASSEAGRESSGANVLTF. CDR3 coding DNA: TGTGCCAGCAGTGAAGCCGGTCGGGAGAGCTCTGGGGCCAACGTCCTGACTTTC. The full variable domain, in which reference TRBV2 and TRBJ2-6 provide the parts outside the CDR3, is EPEVTQTPSHQVTQMGQEVILRCVPISNHLYFYWYRQILGQKVEFLVSFYNNEISEKSEIFDDQFSVERPDGSNFTLKIRSTKLEDSAMYFCASSEAGRESSGANVLTFGAGSRLTVL.

The rearrangement joins TRBV19 to TRBJ1-6; 7 positions agree with TRBD1. Germline V gene data show CDR1 as LNHDA and CDR2 as SQIVND (reference sequence). With 6 bases clipped from V and 7 bases from J, the junction kept 9 bases outside the gene matches. The CDR3 consists of 15 residues. CDR3 sequence (DNA): TGTGCCAGTAGGGCGACAGGGCGAAGCAATTCACCCCTCCACTTT. It translates to CASRATGRSNSPLHF.

V is TRBV18 and J is TRBJ1-5; 7 positions agree with TRBD1. The CDR3 consists of 13 residues. CDR1 KGHSH and CDR2 LQKENI come from the germline V gene. J was trimmed by 4 bases and V by 4 bases; bases with no gene match: 1. The CDR3 nucleotides are TGTGCCAGCTCACTGGACAGGAATCAGCCCCAGCATTTT. Its translation: CASSLDRNQPQHF.

This clone was counted once. The chain links TRBV12-3 or TRBV12-4 to TRBJ1-2, with D possibly being TRBD1 (5 bases). The CDR3 runs to 12 residues. The V and J ends lost 8 bases and 3 bases respectively, with 10 bases between them. CDR3 nucleotides: TGTGCCAGCCGGGGGGGGGACTATGGCTACACCTTC. Its protein product is CASRGGDYGYTF.

This clone was picked up one time. V is TRBV18 and J is TRBJ1-2; weak D call: TRBD1 (6 bases). The CDR3 has 15 amino acids. CDR1 and CDR2 from the germline V gene are KGHSH and LQKENI. The V end lost 3 bases, the J end lost 6 bases, and 17 bases lay between the germline ends. The CDR3 DNA reads as TGTGCCAGCTCACCTAGCCGGGGGGCGGCAGATGGCTACACCTTC. Translation gives CASSPSRGAADGYTF. Using reference TRBV18 and TRBJ1-2 for the parts outside the CDR3, the full variable domain is NAGVMQNPRHLVRRRGQEARLRCSPMKGHSHVYWYRQLPEEGLKFMVYLQKENIIDESGMPKERFSAEFPKEGPSILRIQQVVRGDSAAYFCASSPSRGAADGYTFGSGTRLTVV.

This clone has a single count. The genes are TRBV5-3 and TRBJ1-1; maybe TRBD1 (5 bases). TRBV5-3 is flagged as an ORF with uncertain function. The CDR3 length is 14 residues. V lost 1 base to trimming and J lost 4 bases, with 11 bases between them. The CDR3 spells CARSLPRGFTEAFF. CDR3 DNA: TGTGCCAGAAGCTTGCCCCGGGGGTTCACTGAAGCTTTCTTT.